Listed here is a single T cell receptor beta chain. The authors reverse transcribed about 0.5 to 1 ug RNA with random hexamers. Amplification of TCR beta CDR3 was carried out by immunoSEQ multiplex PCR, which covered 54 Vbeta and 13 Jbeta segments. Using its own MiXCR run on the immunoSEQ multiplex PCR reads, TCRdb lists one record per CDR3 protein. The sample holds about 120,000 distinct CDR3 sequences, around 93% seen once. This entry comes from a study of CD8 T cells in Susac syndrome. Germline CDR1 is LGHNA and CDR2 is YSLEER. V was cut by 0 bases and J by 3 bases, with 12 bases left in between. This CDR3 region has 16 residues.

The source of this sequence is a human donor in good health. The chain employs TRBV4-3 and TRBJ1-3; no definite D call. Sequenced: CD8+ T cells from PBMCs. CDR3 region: CASSQDLGVFGNTIYF. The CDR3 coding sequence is TGCGCCAGCAGCCAAGATTTAGGAGTATTTGGAAACACCATATATTTT.